The rows below give T cell receptor beta chains drawn from one sample of a study of blood T cell repertoires in COVID-19. Data came from immunoSEQ multiplex PCR; TCRdb stores just in-frame clones and leaves some out. The sample records about 320,000 clones, roughly 85% being singletons. The sample taken for sequencing was PBMCs or T cells enriched from blood (not recorded which). The source of these receptors is a woman in her twenties or thirties who had been exposed to COVID-19. Both conserved end residues are part of each CDR3. D genes are given only for firm matches.

TRBV12-5	NA	14	TRBJ1-2	CASGLWEGLLGYTF
TRBV4-1	TRBD1	12	TRBJ1-1	CASSRPGQEAFF
TRBV5-1	TRBD1	15	TRBJ1-2	CASSEMPGQGPGYTF
TRBV12-3/TRBV12-4	NA	10	TRBJ1-1	CASSQGEAFF
TRBV3-1/TRBV3-2	TRBD2	16	TRBJ2-2	CASSQELAGGAGELFF
TRBV11-2	TRBD2	14	TRBJ2-2	CASSSGTSTGELFF
TRBV6-4	NA	13	TRBJ2-1	CASSDGSFGEQFF
TRBV5-1	NA	20	TRBJ2-7	CASSTSAAMFTRISPYEQYF
TRBV28	TRBD1	14	TRBJ1-2	CASSFPDRVYGYTF
TRBV24-1	TRBD2	16	TRBJ2-3	CATSDWTSGVPDTQYF
TRBV5-4	TRBD1	17	TRBJ1-6	CASSLGDRGPYNSPLHF
TRBV27	NA	16	TRBJ1-1	CASSPNGGAGNTEAFF
TRBV18	TRBD1	15	TRBJ2-5	CASSLRDSRQETQYF
TRBV4-1	TRBD2	14	TRBJ2-7	CASSQELAGSKQYF
TRBV2	NA	16	TRBJ1-3	CASSVGPQVSGNTIYF
TRBV19	TRBD1	17	TRBJ1-1	CASSTGGWGDTGTEAFF
TRBV10-3	NA	16	TRBJ2-4	CAIKATEGEGENIQYF
TRBV5-1	TRBD2	14	TRBJ2-3	CASSLWLSGGPQYF
TRBV30	NA	14	TRBJ2-5	CAWSSGLGVQTQYF
TRBV3-1/TRBV3-2	NA	14	TRBJ1-2	CASSQIKTAYGYTF
TRBV6-2/TRBV6-3	NA	14	TRBJ2-7	CASSYGLVRGEQYF
TRBV6-6	NA	16	TRBJ1-1	CASSYSVGRGNTEAFF
TRBV6-5	TRBD1	15	TRBJ2-1	CASTEDRGRDNEQFF
TRBV18	NA	14	TRBJ1-1	CASSPGQGNTEAFF
TRBV19	NA	15	TRBJ1-5	CASSIGGRNNQPQHF
TRBV29-1	TRBD2	15	TRBJ2-2	CSVESGGANTGELFF
TRBV7-9	NA	14	TRBJ1-1	CASSLGQLNTEAFF
TRBV9	NA	15	TRBJ1-3	CASSEGSVRTNTIYF
TRBV6-2/TRBV6-3	TRBD2	15	TRBJ2-3	CASSPGTSATDTQYF
TRBV4-1	TRBD2	15	TRBJ2-3	CASSQMGLGSDTQYF
TRBV5-1	NA	14	TRBJ2-7	CASSSPPVSYEQYF
TRBV28	TRBD1	17	TRBJ2-4	CASSGHPGQGARNIQYF
TRBV24-1	NA	17	TRBJ2-1	CATSDTGRLGLYNEQFF
TRBV6-1	NA	16	TRBJ2-3	CASSESEWATTDTQYF
TRBV7-2	NA	16	TRBJ2-6	CASSWAGSSGANVLTF
TRBV4-1	NA	18	TRBJ2-1	CASSQELYPSTSYNEQFF
TRBV30	TRBD1	14	TRBJ2-7	CAWSVTGGMYEQYF
TRBV28	NA	13	TRBJ1-1	CASTELWNTEAFF
TRBV3-1/TRBV3-2	TRBD1	19	TRBJ2-1	CASSQKPRTGGAPRNEQFF